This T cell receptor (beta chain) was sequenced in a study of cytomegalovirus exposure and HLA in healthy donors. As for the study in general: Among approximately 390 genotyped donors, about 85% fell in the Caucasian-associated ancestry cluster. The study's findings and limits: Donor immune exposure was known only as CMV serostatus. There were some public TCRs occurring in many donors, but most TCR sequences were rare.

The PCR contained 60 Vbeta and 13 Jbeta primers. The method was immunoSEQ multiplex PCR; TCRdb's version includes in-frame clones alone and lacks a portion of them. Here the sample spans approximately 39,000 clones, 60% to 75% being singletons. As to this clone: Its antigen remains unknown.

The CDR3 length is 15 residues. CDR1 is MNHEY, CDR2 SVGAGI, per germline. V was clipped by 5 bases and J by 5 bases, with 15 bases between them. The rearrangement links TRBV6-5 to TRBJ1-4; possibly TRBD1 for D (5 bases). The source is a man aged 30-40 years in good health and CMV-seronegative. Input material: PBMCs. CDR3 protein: CASSKGRTRNEKLFF. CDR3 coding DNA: TGTGCCAGCAGTAAAGGCCGGACAAGAAATGAAAAACTGTTTTTT.